This T cell receptor beta chain was found in a study of response to subunit inactivated influenza vaccine. V dropped 0 bases and J dropped 10 bases, with 10 bases sitting between them. The germline V gene has CDR1 SGHVT and CDR2 SQSDAQ. The CDR3 is made up of 13 amino acids. TCRdb recomputed calls from the RT-PCR reads with MiXCR, one row per CDR3 protein. The sample lists hundreds of thousands of distinct CDR3 sequences, approximately 7.6% seen once, with 10% to 15% in the top ten. J is TRBJ2-1 and V is TRBV7-4; no firm D call. This TCR was sampled from a man between 50 and 75 years old who received an inactivated influenza vaccine. The sample here was PBMCs from blood, taken less than 30 months after vaccination. CDR3 region: CASSLAFRTEQFF. CDR3 nucleotide sequence: TGTGCCAGCAGCTTAGCCTTCCGCACAGAGCAGTTCTTC.